Presented here are 27 T cell receptor beta chains from one specimen sequenced in a study of blood T cell repertoires in COVID-19. Only in-frame clones appear in the TCRdb table, and some are missing; sequencing was by immunoSEQ multiplex PCR. This sample has roughly 130,000 clones, with around 87% found just once. Sequenced sample: peripheral blood. These receptors all stem from a woman aged 60-75 years with acute or convalescent COVID-19.

The chain combines TRBV28 with TRBJ1-2; 7 bases are shared with TRBD1. From germline, CDR1 is MDHEN and CDR2 SYDVKM. The J segment lost 0 bases and the V segment lost 5 bases, leaving 9 bases of the junction unmatched. The CDR3 sequence is 16 residues long. The DNA of the CDR3 is TGTGCCAGCAGTACCCCAGGACAGGAGACTAACTATGGCTACACCTTC. Protein product: CASSTPGQETNYGYTF.

V is TRBV30 and J is TRBJ2-1, with 11 bases matching TRBD2. Germline lookup yields CDR1 GTSNPN and CDR2 SVGIG (reference sequence). V lost 2 bases to trimming and J lost 8 bases; unmatched junction nucleotides: 5. The CDR3 is 14 amino acids. The CDR3 reads CAWSKGLAADEQFF. CDR3 DNA: TGTGCCTGGAGTAAGGGACTAGCGGCCGATGAGCAGTTCTTC.

This clone was found once. This chain uses TRBV19 with TRBJ2-1; a weak D match, TRBD2 (5 bases). Germline loops: CDR1 LNHDA, CDR2 SQIVND (reference sequence). Trimming stripped 0 bases from V and 1 base from J, with 13 bases between. This CDR3 is built from 17 residues. CDR3 residues: CASSIEDSYYSYNEQFF. In nucleotides, the CDR3 is TGTGCCAGTAGTATAGAGGACTCCTATTATTCCTACAATGAGCAGTTCTTC.

The rearrangement joins TRBV5-1 to TRBJ2-3; D remains ambiguous. The CDR3 contains 11 residues. V lost 6 bases to trimming and J lost 5 bases, with 7 bases between them. CDR1 and CDR2 from the germline V gene are SGHRS and YFSETQ. The CDR3 here is CASKAQDTQYF. The CDR3 DNA is TGCGCCAGCAAAGCTCAAGATACGCAGTATTTT.

V is TRBV19 and J is TRBJ2-1; TRBD2 aligns across 10 bases. The CDR3 covers 15 residues. The junction had 5 bases not matched to a gene; V was cut back by 5 bases and J by 4 bases. Looked up from germline, CDR1 is LNHDA and CDR2 is SQIVND (reference sequence). In DNA, the CDR3 is TGTGCCAGTAGTGAACTAGCGGGATCTTACAATGAGCAGTTCTTC. Its translation is CASSELAGSYNEQFF.

The V gene is TRBV12-5, the J gene TRBJ2-1; 8 positions match TRBD1. The CDR3 sequence is 15 residues long. The V segment lost 4 bases and the J segment 5 bases; nucleotides outside the gene matches: 7. Germline assignment: CDR1 LGHNT and CDR2 FRNRAP. CDR3 in amino acids: CASGSYRGIDNEQFF. The CDR3 nucleotides read TGTGCTAGTGGTTCTTACAGGGGGATCGACAATGAGCAGTTCTTC.

This sequence joins TRBV27 and TRBJ2-1, with D perhaps TRBD2 (5 bases). CDR1 and CDR2 from the germline V gene are MNHEY and SMNVEV (reference sequence). With 7 bases removed from V and 2 bases from J, the gap between germline ends came to 18 bases. The CDR3 has 16 amino acids. CDR3 region: CASTRTREPTYNEQFF. The CDR3 bases are TGTGCCAGCACCCGTACGAGGGAACCGACCTACAATGAGCAGTTCTTC.

CDR3 residues: CARSRDRLYGYTF. The CDR3, as DNA: TGTGCCAGAAGCAGGGACAGGCTGTATGGCTACACCTTC. The V call is TRBV5-3, the J call TRBJ1-2; 8 bases fit TRBD1. TRBV5-3 belongs to the ORF category, with a function that is uncertain. With 4 bases clipped from V and 5 bases from J, the junction kept 4 bases outside the gene matches. The length of the CDR3 is 13 residues.

The chain is built from TRBV5-1 and TRBJ2-3, with 12 bases lining up with TRBD2. This CDR3 region has 19 residues. The V gene end was trimmed by 3 bases and the J gene end by 0 bases; junction bases not matched to a gene: 11. Germline V gives CDR1 SGHRS, CDR2 YFSETQ. In DNA form, the CDR3 reads TGCGCCAGCAGCTCCCCCCCGACTAGCGGGAGCCCCAGCACAGATACGCAGTATTTT. Translating gives CASSSPPTSGSPSTDTQYF. The whole variable domain, filled in from reference TRBV5-1 and TRBJ2-3, reads KAGVTQTPRYLIKTRGQQVTLSCSPISGHRSVSWYQQTPGQGLQFLFEYFSETQRNKGNFPGRFSGRQFSNSRSEMNVSTLELGDSALYLCASSSPPTSGSPSTDTQYFGPGTRLTVL.

The chain has TRBV11-3 and TRBJ2-1, with TRBD1 matching over 9 bases. The CDR3 runs to 15 residues. Per the germline V gene, CDR1 is SGHNT and CDR2 is YENEEA. V shed 5 bases and J 3 bases; nucleotides not matched to a gene: 5. Here the CDR3 DNA reads TGTGCCAGCAGCCCACAGGGGGCTGGCTACAATGAGCAGTTCTTC. Its protein is CASSPQGAGYNEQFF.

The chain recombines TRBV18 with TRBJ1-1; no clear D gene. CDR1 KGHSH and CDR2 LQKENI come from the germline V gene. The length of the CDR3 is 14 residues. V was cut by 0 bases and J by 5 bases, with 10 bases left in between. In DNA form, the CDR3 reads TGTGCCAGCTCACCACCGATGGGCGAGACTGAAGCTTTCTTT. It is translated as CASSPPMGETEAFF.

The gene calls are TRBV28 and TRBJ1-1; D is unclear. V lost 5 bases to trimming and J lost 4 bases, with 17 bases between them. CDR1 and CDR2 (germline): MDHEN, SYDVKM. This CDR3 comprises 15 residues. The CDR3 region is CASSQVTRLGTEAFF. The CDR3 DNA reads TGTGCCAGCAGTCAAGTAACCAGGTTGGGCACTGAAGCTTTCTTT.

As to this clone: Other DNA sequences in the sample encode the same CDR3. J is TRBJ1-1 and V is TRBV3-1 (or the pseudogene TRBV3-2); D remains unclear. CDR1 and CDR2 (germline): LGHDT, YNNKEL (reference sequence). Trimming shortened V by 1 base and J by 0 bases, and 3 bases separated the two germline ends. The CDR3 is 13 residues long. This chain's CDR3 is CASSQAVNTEAFF. CDR3 sequence (DNA): TGTGCCAGCAGCCAAGCCGTGAACACTGAAGCTTTCTTT.

This clone came up a few times. The chain joins TRBV28 to TRBJ1-3, with 7 bases fitting TRBD1. This CDR3 has 19 amino acids. Germline CDR1 and CDR2: MDHEN and SYDVKM. J gave up 0 bases and V 5 bases, and 16 bases lay outside the gene matches. CDR3 sequence (DNA): TGTGCCAGCAGTCCCAATTGGTGGGACAGAATACTCTCTGGAAACACCATATATTTT. Its protein product is CASSPNWWDRILSGNTIYF.

The chain combines TRBV3-1 (or the pseudogene TRBV3-2) with TRBJ1-2, with D perhaps TRBD1 (6 bases). The CDR3 length is 13 residues. Trimming removed 4 bases from V and 7 bases from J, with 13 bases in between. Germline CDR1 is LGHDT and CDR2 is YNNKEL (reference sequence). CDR3: CASSPTGIGGYTF. Written as DNA, the CDR3 is TGTGCCAGCAGCCCAACAGGGATTGGTGGCTACACCTTC.

CDR3 protein: CAWEMSGTGELFF. CDR3 DNA sequence: TGTGCCTGGGAGATGTCGGGGACCGGGGAGCTGTTTTTT. The chain employs TRBV30 and TRBJ2-2; D is perhaps TRBD2 (5 bases). The CDR3 sequence is 13 residues long. The germline CDR1 and CDR2 sequences are GTSNPN and SVGIG (reference sequence). With 5 bases removed from V and 5 bases from J, the gap between germline ends came to 12 bases. Based on the CDR3 plus reference TRBV30 and TRBJ2-2, the full variable domain is SQTIHQWPATLVQPVGSPLSLECTVEGTSNPNLYWYRQAAGRGLQLLFYSVGIGQISSEVPQNLSASRPQDRQFILSSKKLLLSDSGFYLCAWEMSGTGELFFGEGSRLTVL.

The chain employs TRBV7-6 and TRBJ2-2, with TRBD1 as a possible D gene (5 bases). V was trimmed by 1 base and J by 6 bases, leaving 9 bases between them. CDR1 is SGHVS, CDR2 FNYEAQ, per germline. This CDR3 region has 14 residues. For the CDR3, the DNA is TGTGCCAGCAGCTTAGGGGGCAACCCCGGGGAGCTGTTTTTT. It yields the protein CASSLGGNPGELFF.

This chain joins TRBV19 and TRBJ1-1; D remains ambiguous. Germline values: CDR1 LNHDA, CDR2 SQIVND (reference sequence). CDR3 length equals 16 residues. V lost 1 base and J lost 0, with 12 bases in between. The CDR3 loop is CASSIGRDVMNTEAFF. The CDR3 DNA is TGTGCCAGTAGTATAGGGCGGGATGTTATGAACACTGAAGCTTTCTTT.

The chain uses TRBV7-4 and TRBJ2-1; 8 positions agree with TRBD2. Germline V lookup: CDR1 SGHVT, CDR2 SQSDAQ. CDR3 size: 17 residues. The ends lost 5 bases at V and 7 bases at J; junction bases unmatched: 16. Here the CDR3 DNA reads TGTGCCAGCAGCGTTGTAGCGGGAAAGGGCTCTGGGAATGAGCAGTTCTTC. Amino acids: CASSVVAGKGSGNEQFF.

J is TRBJ1-1 and V is TRBV3-1 (or the pseudogene TRBV3-2), with 12 bases that match TRBD1. Germline loops: CDR1 LGHDT, CDR2 YNNKEL (reference sequence). With 2 bases clipped from V and 3 bases from J, the junction kept 7 bases outside the gene matches. CDR3 size: 17 residues. The CDR3 DNA sequence: TGTGCCAGCAGCCAACCCGGGACAGGGGGCAAGTACACTGAAGCTTTCTTT. This gives the protein CASSQPGTGGKYTEAFF.

This chain joins TRBV12-3 or TRBV12-4 and TRBJ1-1; D gene uncertain. This CDR3 spans 13 amino acids. The V end lost 2 bases, the J end lost 4 bases, and 8 bases lay between the germline ends. CDR3 in amino acids: CASSLNRATEAFF. The CDR3 region has the DNA TGTGCCAGCAGTTTAAACCGAGCCACTGAAGCTTTCTTT.

V is TRBV3-1 (or the pseudogene TRBV3-2) and J is TRBJ2-3; TRBD2 matches 13 bases. Germline V gene lookup returns CDR1 LGHDT and CDR2 YNNKEL (reference sequence). CDR3 length: 17 amino acids. The V and J ends lost 6 bases and 4 bases, in that order; junction bases with no gene match: 10. The CDR3 bases are TGTGCCAGCAGGAAGATGGGACTAGCGGGAAATGCAGATACGCAGTATTTT. It yields the protein CASRKMGLAGNADTQYF.

This clone was seen more than once but under ten times. This sequence joins TRBV12-3 or TRBV12-4 and TRBJ1-1, with D possibly TRBD1 on 5 matching bases. V shed 6 bases and J shed 7 bases, with 15 bases lying between them. The CDR3 consists of 13 residues. CDR3 loop: CASRAGRVSEAFF. CDR3 DNA: TGTGCCAGCAGGGCGGGACGGGTAAGTGAAGCTTTCTTT.

The gene calls are TRBV9 and TRBJ2-7; possibly TRBD1 for D (6 bases). This CDR3 contains 14 residues. V was pared by 0 bases and J by 5 bases, with 12 bases between. Germline V gene lookup returns CDR1 SGDLS and CDR2 YYNGEE. The CDR3 sequence: CASSVGQDPDEQYF. The CDR3 DNA sequence: TGTGCCAGCAGCGTAGGACAGGACCCGGACGAGCAGTACTTC.

The chain combines TRBV5-4 with TRBJ1-2; the D is unclear. This CDR3 is 16 amino acids long. The ends were cut back, 2 bases at V and 1 base at J, with 15 bases in the middle. Germline V gene lookup returns CDR1 SGHNT and CDR2 YYREEE (reference sequence). The CDR3 DNA follows: TGTGCCAGCAGCTTAAAAGGAGGCAGTCGTAACTATGGCTACACCTTC. The encoded protein is CASSLKGGSRNYGYTF.

The V and J genes are TRBV15 and TRBJ1-5; D ambiguous. Germline V gene data show CDR1 as LNHNV and CDR2 as YYDKDF (reference sequence). The CDR3 length is 13 residues. Trimming removed 0 bases from V and 14 bases from J, with 14 bases in between. The CDR3 DNA reads as TGTGCCACCAGCAGAGATAGGTCAGGAAAAGAGCATTTT. Translating gives CATSRDRSGKEHF.

This chain links TRBV21-1 with TRBJ2-7; TRBD1 is taken as the D call from the table, unchecked against the DNA. TRBV21-1 is annotated as a pseudogene. This CDR3 is 17 amino acids long. CDR3 protein: CASSKGRGHIVSYEQYV. CDR3 DNA sequence: TGTGCCAGCAGCAAAGGCCGGGGACACATCGTCTCCTACGAGCAGTACGTC.